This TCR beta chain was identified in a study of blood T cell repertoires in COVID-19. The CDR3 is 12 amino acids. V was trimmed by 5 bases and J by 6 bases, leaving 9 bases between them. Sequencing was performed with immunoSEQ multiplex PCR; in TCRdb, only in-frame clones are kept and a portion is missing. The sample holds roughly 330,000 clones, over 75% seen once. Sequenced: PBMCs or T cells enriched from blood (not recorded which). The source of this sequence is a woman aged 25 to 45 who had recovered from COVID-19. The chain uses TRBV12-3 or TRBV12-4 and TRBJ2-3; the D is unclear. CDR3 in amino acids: CASSLLVDTQYF. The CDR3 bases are TGTGCCAGCAGTCTACTGGTGGATACGCAGTATTTT.